Listed below are T cell receptor beta chains from one sample, sequenced in a study of shared clonotypes between healthy human individuals. Profiled with immunoSEQ multiplex PCR; TCRdb holds only in-frame clones, not every one. The sample yields around 700,000 clones, less than 80% seen once. Material: memory CD4+ T cells sorted from blood. The receptors derive from a woman aged 25 to 39 in good health. The CDR3 runs from the conserved cysteine through the conserved F or W. Each record gives: CDR3 protein, V gene, D gene, clone size, J gene. D genes are given only for firm matches. Size is omitted from some rows. Given values are once, few, many or a class for expanded clones.

CASSLKAGGGVETQYF,TRBV5-4,TRBD2,once,TRBJ2-5
CASRGTSGRIDTQYF,TRBV28,TRBD2,NA,TRBJ2-3
CASSKASTGELFF,TRBV21-1,NA,NA,TRBJ2-2
CASSFVRDRGFHYNEQFF,TRBV7-9,TRBD1,NA,TRBJ2-1
CASSLSGDGTEAFF,TRBV5-1,NA,NA,TRBJ1-1
CASSSKLAGLDEQFF,TRBV7-3,TRBD2,once,TRBJ2-1
CASSLGQHSYEQYF,TRBV7-2,NA,NA,TRBJ2-7
CASSLGGGGNQPQHF,TRBV7-6,NA,NA,TRBJ1-5
CASSAGSPNQPQHF,TRBV6-6,NA,few,TRBJ1-5
CATSREAGQGARTSGRASETQYF,TRBV15,TRBD2,NA,TRBJ2-5
CASSDSNSGANVLTF,TRBV6-4,NA,many,TRBJ2-6
CASSLRPGGNEQFF,TRBV11-3,TRBD1,NA,TRBJ2-1
CASSEGAYTEAFF,TRBV19,TRBD1,few,TRBJ1-1
CASSYKTGELFF,TRBV6-6,NA,once,TRBJ2-2
CASSPEGRRNEQYF,TRBV7-9,NA,NA,TRBJ2-7
CASSYHLLGSTNNEQFF,TRBV7-2,NA,NA,TRBJ2-1
CASSSRDKPAGYTF,TRBV13,NA,NA,TRBJ1-2
CASSESSLKDRNHQPQHF,TRBV7-9,TRBD1,NA,TRBJ1-5
CASSFHGYYYNEQFF,TRBV5-6,NA,NA,TRBJ2-1
CASTSGGEQYF,TRBV6-1,TRBD2,NA,TRBJ2-7
CSVGTSGFPEQYF,TRBV29-1,TRBD2,NA,TRBJ2-7
CASSLASVQETQYF,TRBV5-1,NA,NA,TRBJ2-5
CASSLGGASGTGETQYF,TRBV5-8,TRBD2,NA,TRBJ2-5